What follows is one TCR beta chain and its context. This entry comes from a study of blood T cell repertoires in COVID-19. Study in general: The United States, Italy and Spain provided the acute and convalescent COVID-19 samples. T cells, B-cell-depleted T cells, or PBMCs provided the cDNA or gDNA that served as material.

This CDR3 is built from 14 residues. J was trimmed by 10 bases and V by 3 bases; bases with no gene match: 6. Per the germline V gene, CDR1 is MDHEN and CDR2 is SYDVKM. Measured with immunoSEQ multiplex PCR; TCRdb has only the in-frame clones, and not every one. The sample carries roughly 250,000 clones, 79% recorded once. The sequencing sample was made of peripheral blood. The source of this sequence is a woman aged 35 to 49 with active or convalescent COVID-19. The rearrangement joins TRBV28 to TRBJ2-7; 13 nucleotides agree with TRBD2. CDR3 in DNA: TGTGCCAGCAGTTTGGGACTAGCGGGGAGGGAACAGTACGTC. This codes for CASSLGLAGREQYV.